Shown below are 26 T cell receptor beta chains from a single sample sequenced in a study of T cell responses to AZD1222 COVID-19 vaccine (dated by TCRdb to 2020 to 2022). In light of the paper, this sample's time point label describes: about 28 days (+/-7) after the second vaccine dose. The treatment or condition label, read with the paper, signifies: meningococcal conjugate vaccine given as trial control. Library construction relied on the immunoSEQ multiplex PCR assay. This immuneACCESS table, as held by TCRdb, lists in-frame sequences with V and J called but not all clones. Of the missing ones, under half trace to an unresolved V gene in checked studies; the others have no known cause. The sample table contains about 120,000 clones; only one count was recorded for roughly 90% of them. The ten largest clones add up to 3.5% to 4.5% of the sample. Sequenced here: peripheral blood, sampled 28 days after the second dose of the MenACWY control vaccine. All receptors derive from an adult who received the MenACWY meningococcal vaccine as a control.

The genes are TRBV5-4 and TRBJ1-1; D gene uncertain. This CDR3 region has 13 residues. The germline CDR1 and CDR2 sequences are SGHNT and YYREEE (reference sequence). V shed 4 bases and J shed 0 bases, with 7 bases lying between them. This chain's CDR3 is CASSMALNTEAFF. The CDR3 DNA reads TGTGCCAGCAGCATGGCCCTGAACACTGAAGCTTTCTTT.

The chain joins TRBV28 to TRBJ1-5; 7 nucleotides agree with TRBD1. Per the germline V gene, CDR1 is MDHEN and CDR2 is SYDVKM. This CDR3 comprises 14 residues. V shed 5 bases and J 9 bases; nucleotides not matched to a gene: 10. The CDR3 region has the DNA TGTGCCAGCAGTCCCCGACAGGGTGTCCGGCCCCAGCATTTT. This translates into CASSPRQGVRPQHF.

The rearrangement uses TRBV7-2 and TRBJ2-1; D is unresolved. Trimming removed 3 bases from V and 5 bases from J, with 11 bases in between. The CDR3 is 14 amino acids. Germline V gene data show CDR1 as SGHTA and CDR2 as FQGNSA. In nucleotides, the CDR3 is TGTGCCAGCAGCTTCTCGGACGGCAACAATGAGCAGTTCTTC. This encodes CASSFSDGNNEQFF.

J is TRBJ1-4 and V is TRBV30, with D possibly matching TRBD1 (6 bases). The CDR3 totals 14 residues. The ends were cut back, 4 bases at V and 8 bases at J, with 17 bases in the middle. Looked up from germline, CDR1 is GTSNPN and CDR2 is SVGIG (reference sequence). The CDR3 DNA reads as TGTGCCTGGAACCAGGGGCTAATGGGGGAAAAACTGTTTTTT. Translated, it gives CAWNQGLMGEKLFF.

This clone appeared a single time. The DNA for the CDR3 is TGTGCCAGCAGCTTCCGGGGGCCCTCTGACGAGCAGTACGTC. This gives the protein CASSFRGPSDEQYV. The V call is TRBV7-2, the J call TRBJ2-7, with D perhaps being TRBD1 or TRBD2 (6 bases each). V was cut by 3 bases and J by 5 bases, with 14 bases left in between. This CDR3 is 14 amino acids long. Germline assignment: CDR1 SGHTA and CDR2 FQGNSA.

The genes are TRBV5-5 and TRBJ1-4; D is ambiguous. CDR3 length: 15 amino acids. Germline-derived CDR1 and CDR2 are SGHKS and YYEKEE (reference sequence). The germline V and J ends were trimmed by 4 bases and 0 bases, with 10 bases remaining between them. The CDR3 region has the DNA TGTGCCAGCAGCCCCCTGACTGCAACTAATGAAAAACTGTTTTTT. This codes for CASSPLTATNEKLFF.

In DNA, the CDR3 is TGTGCCAGCAGCCCCCGTCCCGGACAGGGCTCAACCGAGCAGTACTTC. Translation gives CASSPRPGQGSTEQYF. The V call is TRBV9, the J call TRBJ2-7; TRBD1 agrees at 8 bases. This CDR3 has 16 amino acids. Per germline, CDR1 SGDLS and CDR2 YYNGEE. The J segment lost 6 bases and the V segment lost 4 bases, leaving 15 bases of the junction unmatched.

The chain combines TRBV27 with TRBJ1-6; D gene ambiguous. The germline V gene encodes CDR1 MNHEY and CDR2 SMNVEV (reference sequence). Trimming stripped 10 bases from V and 0 bases from J, with 13 bases between. The CDR3 consists of 15 residues. CDR3 sequence: CATLPIASYNSPLHF. The CDR3 DNA is TGTGCCACCCTGCCCATCGCCTCCTATAATTCACCCCTCCACTTT.

The chain recombines TRBV6-5 with TRBJ1-1, with 10 bases matching TRBD1. CDR1 MNHEY and CDR2 SVGAGI come from the germline V gene. V gave up 6 bases and J gave up 6 bases; unmatched junction bases: 7. This CDR3 has 14 residues. The CDR3 coding sequence is TGTGCCAGCAGGGGGACAGGGGAGAGGGCTGAAGCTTTCTTT. Residues: CASRGTGERAEAFF.

The chain couples TRBV11-2 to TRBJ1-4; D remains ambiguous. Germline V lookup: CDR1 SGHAT, CDR2 FQNNGV. Trimming took off 1 base at V and 3 bases at J, with 12 bases between the two ends. This CDR3 is built from 16 residues. The CDR3 nucleotides read TGTGCCAGCAGCTTAGGCAGCGGCGGTTCTAATGAAAAACTGTTTTTT. The encoded protein is CASSLGSGGSNEKLFF. The full variable domain, with the rest looked up from reference TRBV11-2 and TRBJ1-4, is EAGVAQSPRYKIIEKRQSVAFWCNPISGHATLYWYQQILGQGPKLLIQFQNNGVVDDSQLPKDRFSAERLKGVDSTLKIQPAKLEDSAVYLCASSLGSGGSNEKLFFGSGTQLSVL.

The rearrangement links TRBV5-1 to TRBJ2-5; D is perhaps TRBD1 (5 bases). V lost 0 bases and J lost 5, with 11 bases in between. The germline V gene has CDR1 SGHRS and CDR2 YFSETQ. The CDR3 extends over 14 amino acids. CDR3 protein: CASSLGQLVETQYF. CDR3 bases: TGCGCCAGCAGCTTGGGACAGCTCGTGGAGACCCAGTACTTC.

The count of this clone is one. DNA of the CDR3: TGTGCCAGCAGCCATCGCACAGGGGGATATTCCTACGAGCAGTACTTC. Amino acids: CASSHRTGGYSYEQYF. The V and J genes are TRBV4-2 and TRBJ2-7; 8 nucleotides agree with TRBD1. The CDR3 runs 16 residues. V was clipped by 3 bases and J by 1 base; unmatched bases: 8. CDR1 and CDR2 (germline): LGHNA, YNFKEQ.

V gene TRBV6-6 combines with J gene TRBJ1-3; TRBD1 is a possible D gene (5 bases). This CDR3 spans 16 amino acids. Trimming removed 6 bases at V and 0 bases at J, with 15 bases between. The V gene's germline CDR1 is MNHNY and CDR2 SVGAGI (reference sequence). The CDR3 coding sequence is TGTGCCAGCAGCCTCACAGGTCTAACCTCTGGAAACACCATATATTTT. It encodes CASSLTGLTSGNTIYF.

The rearrangement uses TRBV5-1 and TRBJ2-5; 9 nucleotides line up with TRBD2. The germline CDR1 and CDR2 sequences are SGHRS and YFSETQ. The CDR3 runs 13 residues. Trimming removed 7 bases from V and 5 bases from J; junction bases left unmatched: 6. The CDR3 reads CASGAGGVETQYF. CDR3 DNA sequence: TGCGCCAGCGGAGCGGGGGGCGTTGAGACCCAGTACTTC.

The genes are TRBV30 and TRBJ1-5; possible D gene TRBD1, 6 bases. The CDR3 covers 13 residues. Germline CDR1 and CDR2: GTSNPN and SVGIG (reference sequence). V lost 3 bases, J lost 3 bases, and 9 bases lay in between. This CDR3 reads CAWRAGVNQPQHF. The CDR3 nucleotides read TGTGCCTGGAGGGCAGGGGTCAATCAGCCCCAGCATTTT.

The rearrangement joins TRBV5-1 to TRBJ2-7, with TRBD1 identical over 10 bases. Trimming cost V 4 bases and J 3 bases; bases outside gene matches: 10. CDR3 length: 16 residues. Germline loops: CDR1 SGHRS, CDR2 YFSETQ. The CDR3 DNA follows: TGCGCCAGCAGCCCGGATAAAGGGACAGGGGTCTACGAGCAGTACTTC. Its protein is CASSPDKGTGVYEQYF.

The J gene is TRBJ1-4, the V gene TRBV18; 7 nucleotides line up with TRBD1. V dropped 4 bases and J dropped 3; count of bases not matched to a gene: 5. Germline CDR1 is KGHSH and CDR2 is LQKENI. CDR3 length: 15 amino acids. The CDR3 region has the DNA TGTGCCAGCTCACGGCCGGGACAGCCTAATGAAAAACTGTTTTTT. It codes for CASSRPGQPNEKLFF.

This chain connects TRBV28 to TRBJ1-2; D gene ambiguous. This CDR3 is built from 13 residues. In germline, CDR1 is MDHEN, CDR2 SYDVKM. Trimming took off 5 bases at V and 2 bases at J, with 9 bases between the two ends. CDR3 region: CASSAYSNYGYTF. The CDR3 DNA is TGTGCCAGCAGTGCCTACTCGAACTATGGCTACACCTTC.

This chain links TRBV6-6 with TRBJ2-5, with TRBD1 identical over 12 bases. The germline gives CDR1 MNHNY, CDR2 SVGAGI (reference sequence). This CDR3 has 16 amino acids. The ends lost 5 bases at V and 5 bases at J; junction bases unmatched: 9. This CDR3 reads CASSQKGQGAGETQYF. In nucleotides, the CDR3 is TGTGCCAGCAGTCAGAAGGGACAGGGGGCTGGGGAGACCCAGTACTTC.

V and J are TRBV28 and TRBJ1-5, with D uncertain. This CDR3 has 13 amino acids. The germline gives CDR1 MDHEN, CDR2 SYDVKM. V lost 6 bases, J lost 5 bases, and 11 bases lay in between. CDR3 sequence: CASSTRSDQPQHF. CDR3 nucleotide sequence: TGTGCCAGCAGCACGAGGTCGGATCAGCCCCAGCATTTT. Looking up the rest from reference TRBV28 and TRBJ1-5 gives the full variable domain: DVKVTQSSRYLVKRTGEKVFLECVQDMDHENMFWYRQDPGLGLRLIYFSYDVKMKEKGDIPEGYSVSREKKERFSLILESASTNQTSMYLCASSTRSDQPQHFGDGTRLSIL.

This rearrangement joins TRBV6-7 to TRBJ2-7; D not resolved. TRBV6-7 is classed as an ORF, of uncertain function. This CDR3 region has 13 residues. With 0 bases removed from V and 2 bases from J, the gap between germline ends came to 5 bases. CDR3 bases: TGTGCCAGCAGTTACTCGAGGACCTACGAGCAGTACGTC. Translating it yields CASSYSRTYEQYV.

The J gene is TRBJ1-3, the V gene TRBV18; D not certain. CDR1 and CDR2 from the germline V gene are KGHSH and LQKENI. The germline V and J ends were trimmed by 2 bases and 3 bases, with 14 bases remaining between them. The CDR3 is 16 amino acids. The CDR3 sequence: CASSPEGAGFGNTIYF. The CDR3 nucleotides read TGTGCCAGCTCACCAGAAGGAGCCGGGTTTGGAAACACCATATATTTT.

V gene TRBV7-7 combines with J gene TRBJ1-2; D remains unclear. Germline V gene lookup returns CDR1 SSHAT and CDR2 FNYEAQ (reference sequence). This CDR3 contains 18 residues. Trimming stripped 2 bases from V and 1 base from J, with 20 bases between. The CDR3 coding sequence is TGTGCCAGCAGCTTATGTGTGACACACGAGGTTAATAACTATGGCTACACCTTC. Encoded protein: CASSLCVTHEVNNYGYTF. Combining the CDR3 with reference TRBV7-7 and TRBJ1-2 gives the whole variable domain GAGVSQSPRYKVTKRGQDVTLRCDPISSHATLYWYQQALGQGPEFLTYFNYEAQPDKSGLPSDRFSAERPEGSISTLTIQRTEQRDSAMYRCASSLCVTHEVNNYGYTFGSGTRLTVV.

The chain is built from TRBV19 and TRBJ2-3; D possibly corresponds to TRBD2 (6 bases). Trimming removed 6 bases from V and 6 bases from J, with 13 bases in between. Per the germline V gene, CDR1 is LNHDA and CDR2 is SQIVND (reference sequence). The CDR3 has 13 residues. In DNA, the CDR3 is TGTGCCAGTAGCAGTAGCGGTCTGGATACGCAGTATTTT. As protein: CASSSSGLDTQYF.

This sequence joins TRBV15 and TRBJ2-3, with 8 bases matching TRBD1. This CDR3 comprises 18 residues. The germline CDR1 and CDR2 sequences are LNHNV and YYDKDF (reference sequence). Trimming took 0 bases from V and 8 from J; bases not matched to a gene: 16. This CDR3 is CATSRDLGQGQGRGTQYF. For the CDR3, the DNA is TGTGCCACCAGCAGAGATCTTGGACAGGGACAAGGCCGGGGTACGCAGTATTTT.

The V and J genes are TRBV28 and TRBJ2-1; TRBD1 or TRBD2 may be the D gene (5 bases each). Germline CDR1 MDHEN, CDR2 SYDVKM. V was shortened by 6 bases and J by 5 bases, with 17 bases between the two germline ends. This CDR3 has 15 residues. In DNA form, the CDR3 reads TGTGCCAGCAGCCCGATGGGACGGCAAAACAATGAGCAGTTCTTC. Protein: CASSPMGRQNNEQFF.